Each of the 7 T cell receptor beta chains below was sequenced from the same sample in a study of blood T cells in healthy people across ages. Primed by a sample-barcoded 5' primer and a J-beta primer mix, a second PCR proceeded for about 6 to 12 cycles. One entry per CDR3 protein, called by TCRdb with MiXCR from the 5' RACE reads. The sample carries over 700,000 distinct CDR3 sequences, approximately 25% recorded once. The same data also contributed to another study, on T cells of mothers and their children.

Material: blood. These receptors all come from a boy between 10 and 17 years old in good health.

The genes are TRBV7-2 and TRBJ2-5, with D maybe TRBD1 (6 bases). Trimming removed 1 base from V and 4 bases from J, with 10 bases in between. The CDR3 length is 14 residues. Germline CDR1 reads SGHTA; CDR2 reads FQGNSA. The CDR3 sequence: CASSLDRGTETQYF. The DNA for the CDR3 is TGTGCCAGCAGCTTAGATAGGGGGACAGAGACCCAGTACTTC.

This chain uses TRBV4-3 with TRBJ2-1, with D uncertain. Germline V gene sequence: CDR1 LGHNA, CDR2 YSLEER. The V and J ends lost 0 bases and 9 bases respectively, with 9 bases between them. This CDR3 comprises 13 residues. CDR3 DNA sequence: TGCGCCAGCAGCCAAGACAGGATCGGTGAGCAGTTCTTC. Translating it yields CASSQDRIGEQFF.

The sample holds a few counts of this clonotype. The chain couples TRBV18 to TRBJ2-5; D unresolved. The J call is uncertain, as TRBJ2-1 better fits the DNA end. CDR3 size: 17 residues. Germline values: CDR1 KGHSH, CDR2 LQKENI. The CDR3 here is CASSPAENPLAYNEQFF. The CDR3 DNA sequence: TGTGCCAGCTCACCGGCCGAGAATCCACTGGCGTACAATGAGCAGTTCTTC.

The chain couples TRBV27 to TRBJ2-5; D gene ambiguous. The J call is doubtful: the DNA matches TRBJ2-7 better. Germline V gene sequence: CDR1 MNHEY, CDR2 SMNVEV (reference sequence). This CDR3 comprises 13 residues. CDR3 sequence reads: CASSLYEAYEQYF. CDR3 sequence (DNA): TGTGCCAGCAGTTTATACGAGGCGTACGAGCAGTACTTC.

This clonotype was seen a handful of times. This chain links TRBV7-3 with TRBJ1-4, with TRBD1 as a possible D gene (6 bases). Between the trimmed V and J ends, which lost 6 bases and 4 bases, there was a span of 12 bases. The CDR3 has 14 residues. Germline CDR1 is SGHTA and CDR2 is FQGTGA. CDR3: CASRSQGVNEKLFF. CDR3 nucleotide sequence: TGTGCCAGCAGATCACAGGGAGTTAATGAAAAACTGTTTTTT.

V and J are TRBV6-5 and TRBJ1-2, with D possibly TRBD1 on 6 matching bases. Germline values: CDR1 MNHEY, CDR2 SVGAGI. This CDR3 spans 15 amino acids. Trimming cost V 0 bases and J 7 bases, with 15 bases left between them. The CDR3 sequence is CASSYSGRGIGGYTF. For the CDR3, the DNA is TGTGCCAGCAGTTACTCGGGCAGGGGAATCGGTGGCTACACCTTC.

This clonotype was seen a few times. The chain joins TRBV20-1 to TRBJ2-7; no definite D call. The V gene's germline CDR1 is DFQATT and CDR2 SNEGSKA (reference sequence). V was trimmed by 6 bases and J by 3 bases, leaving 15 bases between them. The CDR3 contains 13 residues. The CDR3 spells CSARKGPDYEQYF. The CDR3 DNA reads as TGCAGTGCCAGAAAAGGGCCGGACTACGAGCAGTACTTC.